The rows below give T cell receptor beta chains drawn from one sample of a study of blood T cell repertoires in COVID-19. Method: immunoSEQ multiplex PCR; TCRdb's copy keeps in-frame clones and lacks some. The sample shows roughly 100,000 clones, 85% to 90% of them seen only once. Specimen: peripheral blood. These receptors were taken from a woman older than 75 with active COVID-19. Both conserved end residues are trimmed from each CDR3.

CDR3aa,j_gene,v_gene
ASRVTGNSPLH,TRBJ1-6,TRBV28
ASSYSTGTGGLYEQY,TRBJ2-7,TRBV6-2/TRBV6-3
ASRDTGGANTEAF,TRBJ1-1,TRBV19
SAPTRETQY,TRBJ2-5,TRBV20-1
ASSLTSGTYNEQF,TRBJ2-1,TRBV5-4
ASSPEAGALTGELF,TRBJ2-2,TRBV18
ASSLSPNQETQY,TRBJ2-5,TRBV28
ASSLGPGTGGTGELF,TRBJ2-2,TRBV5-1
ASSRQGGDTQY,TRBJ2-3,TRBV5-6
ASSQGTGSSYEQY,TRBJ2-7,TRBV14
ASSFTSGVSYEQY,TRBJ2-7,TRBV7-2
ASSLGRWNTEAF,TRBJ1-1,TRBV28
ASSPNSPRQHITQY,TRBJ2-5,TRBV18
ASSSAGSNEQF,TRBJ2-1,TRBV5-1
ASSLVAGGTYEQY,TRBJ2-7,TRBV7-8
ASSMRGRGEAF,TRBJ1-1,TRBV19
ASGQGGNQPQH,TRBJ1-5,TRBV2
ASSRQPGAGGDTQY,TRBJ2-3,TRBV4-1
ATSREYPSSVIANYGYT,TRBJ1-2,TRBV15
ASSWAPGQGWGYT,TRBJ1-2,TRBV5-6
ASSPPGTGAGNTIY,TRBJ1-3,TRBV18
ASTKQQTGELF,TRBJ2-2,TRBV28
ASSLETPNTEAF,TRBJ1-1,TRBV5-1
ASSRGLAFLSTDTQY,TRBJ2-3,TRBV7-9
ASSSGQGSTNEKLF,TRBJ1-4,TRBV19
ASGKLGQEYLYEQY,TRBJ2-7,TRBV12-5
ASSLLRTTYEQY,TRBJ2-7,TRBV7-2
ATLGETGAVRVGNTIY,TRBJ1-3,TRBV19
ASSKRGNTEAF,TRBJ1-1,TRBV7-9
ASSLTPPGGTDTQY,TRBJ2-3,TRBV28
ASSSVPGATYNEQF,TRBJ2-1,TRBV7-8
ASSPPGQGNNEQF,TRBJ2-1,TRBV7-6
ASSFGRDEQF,TRBJ2-1,TRBV28
ASSWDRGGELF,TRBJ2-2,TRBV12-3/TRBV12-4
ASSLMAIAGPYNEQF,TRBJ2-1,TRBV7-9
ASSSSSGLTEAF,TRBJ1-1,TRBV6-6
ASRVHGYGYT,TRBJ1-2,TRBV28
ASSPGQGYGYT,TRBJ1-2,TRBV7-8
ASSPYGGIPEAF,TRBJ1-1,TRBV16
ASSPTRGYNSPLH,TRBJ1-6,TRBV9